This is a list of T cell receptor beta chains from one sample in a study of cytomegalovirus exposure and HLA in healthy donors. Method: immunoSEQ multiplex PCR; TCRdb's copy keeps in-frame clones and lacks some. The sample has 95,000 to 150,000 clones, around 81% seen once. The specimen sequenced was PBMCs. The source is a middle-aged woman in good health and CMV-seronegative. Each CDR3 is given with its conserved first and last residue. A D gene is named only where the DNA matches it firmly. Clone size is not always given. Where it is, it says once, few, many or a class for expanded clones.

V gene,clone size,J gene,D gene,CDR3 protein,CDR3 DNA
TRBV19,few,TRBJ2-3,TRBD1,CASSPRGSTDTQYF,TGTGCCAGTAGTCCCAGGGGGAGCACAGATACGCAGTATTTT
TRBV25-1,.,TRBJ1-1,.,CASSEIGREAFF,TGTGCCAGCAGTGAAATTGGCAGGGAAGCTTTCTTT
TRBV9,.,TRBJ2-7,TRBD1,CASSVVGTGSYEQYF,TGTGCCAGCAGCGTAGTGGGGACAGGCTCCTACGAGCAGTACTTC
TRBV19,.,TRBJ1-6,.,CASTDRGHTKASPLHF,TGTGCCAGTACCGACCGAGGGCACACCAAGGCTTCACCCCTCCACTTT
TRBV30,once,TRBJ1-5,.,CAWSLAGRANQPQHF,TGTGCCTGGAGTTTGGCAGGGAGGGCTAATCAGCCCCAGCATTTT
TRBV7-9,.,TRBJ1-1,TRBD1,CASSSSGTGFAEAFF,TGTGCCAGCAGCTCATCCGGGACAGGGTTCGCTGAAGCTTTCTTT
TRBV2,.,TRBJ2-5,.,CASSESAETQYF,TGTGCCAGCAGTGAATCTGCGGAGACCCAGTACTTC
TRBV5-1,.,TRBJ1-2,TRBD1,CASSFTGTGDGYTF,TGCGCCAGCAGCTTCACCGGGACAGGGGATGGCTACACCTTC
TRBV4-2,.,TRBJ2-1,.,CASSPFLEGEQFF,TGTGCCAGCAGCCCTTTTCTAGAGGGTGAGCAGTTCTTC
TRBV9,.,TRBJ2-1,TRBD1,CASSLGTEPYNEQFF,TGTGCCAGCAGCCTCGGGACAGAGCCCTACAATGAGCAGTTCTTC
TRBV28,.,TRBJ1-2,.,CASKQQGVANYGYTF,TGTGCCAGCAAGCAACAGGGTGTGGCTAACTATGGCTACACCTTC
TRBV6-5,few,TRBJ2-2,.,CASSDPLGELFF,TGTGCCAGCAGTGATCCTCTAGGGGAGCTGTTTTTT
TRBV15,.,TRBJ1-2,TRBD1,CATSPGQGYGYTF,TGTGCCACCAGCCCGGGACAGGGCTATGGCTACACCTTC
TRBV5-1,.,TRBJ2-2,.,CASSFQGANTGELFF,TGCGCCAGCAGCTTCCAGGGCGCGAACACCGGGGAGCTGTTTTTT
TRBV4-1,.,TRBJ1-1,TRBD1,CASSQAGTGGRNTEAFF,TGCGCCAGCAGCCAAGCCGGGACAGGGGGCAGGAACACTGAAGCTTTCTTT
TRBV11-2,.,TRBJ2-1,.,CASSIGQTYNEQFF,TGTGCCAGCAGCATAGGACAGACTTACAATGAGCAGTTCTTC
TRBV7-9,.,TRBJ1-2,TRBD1,CASSQNLGQGNYGYTF,TGTGCCAGCAGCCAAAATTTAGGACAGGGTAACTATGGCTACACCTTC
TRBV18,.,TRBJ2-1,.,CASSPLGGYNEQFF,TGTGCCAGCTCACCATTGGGGGGCTACAATGAGCAGTTCTTC
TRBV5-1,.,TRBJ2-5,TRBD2,CASSPGTSGLQETQYF,TGCGCCAGCAGCCCTGGGACTAGCGGACTCCAAGAGACCCAGTACTTC
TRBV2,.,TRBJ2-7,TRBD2,CASSEASGRIHEQYF,TGTGCCAGCAGTGAGGCTAGCGGGAGGATCCACGAGCAGTACTTC
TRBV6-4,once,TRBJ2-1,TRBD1,CASSDGQAHTYNEQFF,TGTGCCAGCAGTGACGGACAGGCACATACCTACAATGAGCAGTTCTTC
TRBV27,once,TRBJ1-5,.,CASSWTGLHNQPQHF,TGTGCCAGCAGTTGGACGGGACTGCACAATCAGCCCCAGCATTTT
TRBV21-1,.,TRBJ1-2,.,CASSKHRSKGYTF,TGTGCCAGCAGCAAACACCGCTCTAAGGGCTACACCTTC
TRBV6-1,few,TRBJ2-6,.,CASGRAGANVLTF,TGTGCCAGCGGCAGGGCTGGGGCCAACGTCCTGACTTTC
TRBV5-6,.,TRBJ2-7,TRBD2,CASSPGLVVYEQYF,TGTGCCAGCAGCCCGGGACTAGTTGTGTACGAGCAGTACTTC
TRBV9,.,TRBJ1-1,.,CASSSGPDTEAFF,TGTGCCAGCAGTAGTGGGCCGGACACTGAAGCTTTCTTT
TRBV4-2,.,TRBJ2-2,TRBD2,CASRWTSDTGELFF,TGTGCCAGCAGATGGACTAGTGACACCGGGGAGCTGTTTTTT
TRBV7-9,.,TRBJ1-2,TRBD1,CASSSGDRGLFFGYTF,TGTGCCAGCAGCTCAGGAGACAGGGGGCTTTTTTTTGGCTACACCTTC
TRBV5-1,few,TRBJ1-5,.,CASSFFPDRSSNQPQHF,TGCGCCAGCAGCTTTTTTCCGGACAGAAGTAGCAATCAGCCCCAGCATTTT
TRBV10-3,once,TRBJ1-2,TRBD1,CAIAGGRWDGYTF,TGTGCCATCGCAGGGGGACGTTGGGATGGCTACACCTTC
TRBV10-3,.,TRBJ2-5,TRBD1,CAISDVTGGQETQYF,TGTGCCATCAGTGATGTGACAGGGGGCCAGGAGACCCAGTACTTC
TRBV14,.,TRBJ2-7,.,CASSQVGSGYEQYF,TGTGCCAGCAGCCAAGTTGGGTCAGGGTACGAGCAGTACTTC
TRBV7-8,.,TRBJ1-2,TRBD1,CASSLEQGNGYTF,TGTGCCAGCAGCCTTGAACAGGGGAATGGCTACACCTTC
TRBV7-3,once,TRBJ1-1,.,CASITHSGVIRFAFF,TGTGCCAGCATCACCCACTCAGGCGTAATAAGGTTTGCTTTCTTT
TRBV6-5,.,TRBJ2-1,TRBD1,CASSSSGTGGNEQFF,TGTGCCAGCAGTTCTAGTGGGACAGGGGGTAATGAGCAGTTCTTC
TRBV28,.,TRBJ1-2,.,CASSLNRDYGYTF,TGTGCCAGCAGTTTAAACAGGGACTATGGCTACACCTTC
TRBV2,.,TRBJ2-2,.,CASSDRGRASQRAGELFF,TGTGCCAGCAGTGACCGAGGGCGGGCTAGTCAGAGAGCCGGGGAGCTGTTTTTT
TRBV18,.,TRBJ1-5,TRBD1,CASSPAGQRNQPQHF,TGTGCCAGCTCACCCGCGGGACAGCGCAATCAGCCCCAGCATTTT
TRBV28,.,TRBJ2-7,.,CASTISWESYEQYF,TGTGCCAGCACCATTTCCTGGGAGTCCTACGAGCAGTACTTC
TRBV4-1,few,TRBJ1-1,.,CASSQAAARAEAFF,TGCGCCAGCAGCCAAGCAGCGGCGAGGGCTGAAGCTTTCTTT
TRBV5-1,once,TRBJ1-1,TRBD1,CASSWTGSTEAFF,TGCGCCAGCAGCTGGACAGGTTCCACTGAAGCTTTCTTT
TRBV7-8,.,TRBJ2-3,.,CASSFGDTQYF,TGTGCCAGCAGCTTCGGGGATACGCAGTATTTT
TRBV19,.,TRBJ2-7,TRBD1,CASKTSGTGTYEQYF,TGTGCCAGTAAGACCAGTGGGACAGGGACCTACGAGCAGTACTTC
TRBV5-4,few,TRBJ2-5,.,CASSLGWRPQGETQYF,TGTGCCAGCAGCTTGGGTTGGCGGCCTCAGGGAGAGACCCAGTACTTC
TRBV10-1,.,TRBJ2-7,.,CASSESRGGYEQYF,TGCGCCAGCAGTGAGTCGAGAGGGGGCTACGAGCAGTACTTC
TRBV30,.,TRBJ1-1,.,CAWRIRVSTPRAFF,TGTGCCTGGAGAATCAGGGTTAGTACCCCCCGAGCTTTCTTT
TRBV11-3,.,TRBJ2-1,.,CASSDTREYYNEQFF,TGTGCCAGCAGTGACACTCGGGAGTACTACAATGAGCAGTTCTTC
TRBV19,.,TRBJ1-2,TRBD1,CASTPGQGIANYGYTF,TGTGCCAGTACCCCGGGACAGGGGATCGCTAACTATGGCTACACCTTC
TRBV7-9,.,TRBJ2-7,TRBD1,CASSVPGQGIYEQYF,TGTGCCAGCAGCGTCCCGGGACAGGGAATTTACGAGCAGTACTTC
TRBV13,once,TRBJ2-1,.,CASSLRTQYNNEQFF,TGTGCCAGCAGCTTGCGGACTCAGTATAACAATGAGCAGTTCTTC
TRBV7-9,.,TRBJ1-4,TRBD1,CASSHQGQGGNQKLFF,TGTGCCAGCAGCCACCAGGGACAGGGGGGGAACCAAAAACTGTTTTTT
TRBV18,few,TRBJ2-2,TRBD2,CASSPLIGAGVTGELFF,TGTGCCAGCTCACCTTTGATCGGAGCGGGAGTCACCGGGGAGCTGTTTTTT
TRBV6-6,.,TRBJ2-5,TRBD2,CASSRQLAGGLETQYF,TGTGCCAGCAGTCGTCAACTAGCGGGGGGTTTGGAGACCCAGTACTTC
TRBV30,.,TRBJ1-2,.,CAWSDTFSYGYTF,TGTGCCTGGAGCGACACCTTTTCCTATGGCTACACCTTC